Below, 6 T cell receptor beta chains from the same sample are listed, as sequenced in a study of post-analysis software for immune sequencing data. Study-level findings and limits: With TRBV5-6, TRBV5-1 and TRBV20-1 included, five TRBV segments were more frequent in patients than in controls.

cDNA libraries for TCR beta contained unique molecular identifiers. TCRdb reprocessed the PCR reads via MiXCR and lists one record per CDR3 protein. The sample includes around 440,000 distinct CDR3 sequences, approximately 46% seen only once; the top ten take 9.5% to 13%. No cognate antigen is known for these TCRs. The sequenced material came from blood. Receptors were obtained from a girl between 10 and 17 years old with multiple sclerosis.

The CDR3 sequence is CASSRIAGTSYNEQFF. The CDR3 nucleotides are TGTGCCAGCAGTCGAATAGCGGGAACGTCCTACAATGAGCAGTTCTTC. The chain recombines TRBV6-5 with TRBJ2-1, with TRBD2 matching over 8 bases. The V gene's germline CDR1 is MNHEY and CDR2 SVGAGI. CDR3 length: 16 residues. J was trimmed by 1 base and V by 5 bases; bases with no gene match: 7.

V gene TRBV28 combines with J gene TRBJ2-7; 11 bases align to TRBD2. CDR1 MDHEN and CDR2 SYDVKM come from the germline V gene. V trimming: 5 bases; J trimming: 5 bases; junction bases outside the gene matches: 8. This CDR3 has 15 amino acids. This CDR3 reads CASSRGLADVHEQYF. For the CDR3, the DNA is TGTGCCAGCAGTAGGGGACTAGCGGATGTCCACGAGCAGTACTTC.

A note on this clonotype: A read error may account for a junction end that differs from germline. The chain has TRBV6-6 and TRBJ2-7; TRBD1 matches 9 bases. The CDR3 length is 14 residues. Per germline, CDR1 MNHNY and CDR2 SVGAGI (reference sequence). The CDR3 DNA is TGTGCCAGCAGCCCCGGGACAGGGCTTTCCGAGCGGTACTTC. This encodes CASSPGTGLSERYF.

This clonotype occurred many times. The chain joins TRBV29-1 to TRBJ2-5; D possibly corresponds to TRBD1 (6 bases). V was cut by 1 base and J by 4 bases, with 7 bases left in between. The CDR3 extends over 12 amino acids. The V gene's germline CDR1 is SQVTM and CDR2 ANQGSEA. The CDR3 DNA sequence: TGCAGCGTTGAAGGGGACACAGAGACCCAGTACTTC. The encoded protein is CSVEGDTETQYF.

This clonotype was observed a handful of times. The CDR3 sequence is CATSDPHGTGRNEQFF. CDR3 DNA sequence: TGTGCCACCAGTGACCCCCACGGGACAGGGAGGAATGAGCAGTTCTTC. The V and J genes are TRBV24-1 and TRBJ2-1, with 9 nucleotides matching TRBD1. V shed 4 bases and J 7 bases; nucleotides not matched to a gene: 10. The CDR3 sequence is 16 residues long. Germline CDR1 is KGHDR and CDR2 is SFDVKD.

This clonotype occurred a few times. The V and J genes are TRBV4-2 and TRBJ2-7; D is perhaps TRBD2 (5 bases). Trimming stripped 3 bases from V and 0 bases from J, with 21 bases between. The length of the CDR3 is 18 residues. Germline CDR1 reads LGHNA; CDR2 reads YNFKEQ. The CDR3 spells CASSQDALLGADSYEQYF. The CDR3 bases are TGTGCCAGCAGCCAGGACGCCCTCTTAGGAGCGGACTCCTACGAGCAGTACTTC.